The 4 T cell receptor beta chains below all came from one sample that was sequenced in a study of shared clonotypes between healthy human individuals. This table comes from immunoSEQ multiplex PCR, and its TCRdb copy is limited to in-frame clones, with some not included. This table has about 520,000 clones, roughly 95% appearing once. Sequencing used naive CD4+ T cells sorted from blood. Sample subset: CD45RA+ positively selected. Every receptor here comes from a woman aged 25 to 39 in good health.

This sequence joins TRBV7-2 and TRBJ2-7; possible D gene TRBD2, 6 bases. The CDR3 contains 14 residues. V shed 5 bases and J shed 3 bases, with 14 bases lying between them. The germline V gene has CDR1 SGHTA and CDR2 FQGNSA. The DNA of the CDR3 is TGTGCCAGCAGCCCACAGAGGGAGGTCTACGAGCAGTACTTC. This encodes CASSPQREVYEQYF.

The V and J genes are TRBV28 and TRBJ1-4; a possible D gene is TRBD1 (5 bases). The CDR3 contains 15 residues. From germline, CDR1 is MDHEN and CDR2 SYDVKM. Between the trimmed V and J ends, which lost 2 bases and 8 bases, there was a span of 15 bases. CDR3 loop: CASSLPGGVREKLFF. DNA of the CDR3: TGTGCCAGCAGTTTACCGGGGGGGGTTCGGGAAAAACTGTTTTTT.

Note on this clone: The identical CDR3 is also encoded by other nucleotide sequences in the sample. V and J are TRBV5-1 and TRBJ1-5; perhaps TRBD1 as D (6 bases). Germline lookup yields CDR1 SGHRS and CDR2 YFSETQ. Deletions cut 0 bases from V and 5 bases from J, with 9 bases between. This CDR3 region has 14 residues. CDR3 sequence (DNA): TGCGCCAGCAGCTTGGATGGGGGCGATCAGCCCCAGCATTTT. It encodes CASSLDGGDQPQHF.

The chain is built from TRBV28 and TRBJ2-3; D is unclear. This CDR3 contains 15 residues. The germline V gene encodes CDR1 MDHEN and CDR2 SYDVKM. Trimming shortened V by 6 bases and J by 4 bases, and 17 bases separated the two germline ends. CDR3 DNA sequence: TGTGCCAGCAGCTTTCCCAAAGCATCCCCAGATACGCAGTATTTT. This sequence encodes CASSFPKASPDTQYF.